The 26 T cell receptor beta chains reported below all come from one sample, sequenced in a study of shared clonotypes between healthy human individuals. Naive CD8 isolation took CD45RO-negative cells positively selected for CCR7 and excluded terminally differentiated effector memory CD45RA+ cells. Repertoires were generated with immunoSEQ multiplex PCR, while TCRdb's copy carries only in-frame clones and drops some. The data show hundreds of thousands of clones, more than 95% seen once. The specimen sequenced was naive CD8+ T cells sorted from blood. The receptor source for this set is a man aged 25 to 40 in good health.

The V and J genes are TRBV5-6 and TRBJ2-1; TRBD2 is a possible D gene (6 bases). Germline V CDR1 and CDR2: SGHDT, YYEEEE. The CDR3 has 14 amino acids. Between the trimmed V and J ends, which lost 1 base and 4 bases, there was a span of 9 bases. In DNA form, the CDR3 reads TGTGCCAGCAGCTTGCGGGCGGGATACAATGAGCAGTTCTTC. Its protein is CASSLRAGYNEQFF.

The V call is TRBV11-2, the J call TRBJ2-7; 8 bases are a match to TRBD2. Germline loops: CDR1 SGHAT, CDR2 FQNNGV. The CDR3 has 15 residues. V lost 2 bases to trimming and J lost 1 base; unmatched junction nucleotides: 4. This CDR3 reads CASSLTSGPSYEQYF. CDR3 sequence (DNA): TGTGCCAGCAGCTTAACTAGCGGACCATCCTACGAGCAGTACTTC. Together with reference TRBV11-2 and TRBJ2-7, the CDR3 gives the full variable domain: EAGVAQSPRYKIIEKRQSVAFWCNPISGHATLYWYQQILGQGPKLLIQFQNNGVVDDSQLPKDRFSAERLKGVDSTLKIQPAKLEDSAVYLCASSLTSGPSYEQYFGPGTRLTVT.

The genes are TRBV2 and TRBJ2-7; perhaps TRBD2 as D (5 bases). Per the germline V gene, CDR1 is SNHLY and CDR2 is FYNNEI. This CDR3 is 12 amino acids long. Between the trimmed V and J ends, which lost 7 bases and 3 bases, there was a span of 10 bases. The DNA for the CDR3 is TGTGCCAGCACCGGGGAACTCTACGAGCAGTACTTC. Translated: CASTGELYEQYF.

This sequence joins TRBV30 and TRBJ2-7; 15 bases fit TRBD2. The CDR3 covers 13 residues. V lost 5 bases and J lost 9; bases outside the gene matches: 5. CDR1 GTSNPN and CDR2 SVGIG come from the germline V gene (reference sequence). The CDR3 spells CAWGPGLAGGQYF. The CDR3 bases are TGTGCCTGGGGACCGGGACTAGCGGGAGGGCAGTACTTC.

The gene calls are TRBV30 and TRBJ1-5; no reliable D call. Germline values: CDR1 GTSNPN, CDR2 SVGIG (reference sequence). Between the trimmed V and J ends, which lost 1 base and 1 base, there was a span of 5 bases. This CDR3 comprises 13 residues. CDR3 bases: TGTGCCTGGAGTGACCTCAGCAATCAGCCCCAGCATTTT. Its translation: CAWSDLSNQPQHF.

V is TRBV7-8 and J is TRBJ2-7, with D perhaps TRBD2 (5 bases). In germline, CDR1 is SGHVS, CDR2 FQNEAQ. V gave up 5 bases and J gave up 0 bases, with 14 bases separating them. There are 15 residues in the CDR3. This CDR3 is CASSPATTSSYEQYF. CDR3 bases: TGTGCCAGCAGCCCGGCGACTACCAGCTCCTACGAGCAGTACTTC.

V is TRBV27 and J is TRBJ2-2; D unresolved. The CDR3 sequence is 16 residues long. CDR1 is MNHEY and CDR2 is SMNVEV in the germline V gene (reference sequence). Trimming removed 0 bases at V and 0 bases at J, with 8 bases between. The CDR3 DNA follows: TGTGCCAGCAGTTTATCAGATACAGCGAACACCGGGGAGCTGTTTTTT. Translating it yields CASSLSDTANTGELFF.

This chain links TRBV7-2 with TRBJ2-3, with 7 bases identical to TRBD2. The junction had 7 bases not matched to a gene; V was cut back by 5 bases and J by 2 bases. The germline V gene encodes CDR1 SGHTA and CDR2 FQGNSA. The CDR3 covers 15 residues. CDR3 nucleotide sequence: TGTGCCAGCAGCCTTAGAGCGGGAATCACAGATACGCAGTATTTT. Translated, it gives CASSLRAGITDTQYF. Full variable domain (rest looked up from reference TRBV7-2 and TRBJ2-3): GAGVSQSPSNKVTEKGKDVELRCDPISGHTALYWYRQSLGQGLEFLIYFQGNSAPDKSGLPSDRFSAERTGGSVSTLTIQRTQQEDSAVYLCASSLRAGITDTQYFGPGTRLTVL.

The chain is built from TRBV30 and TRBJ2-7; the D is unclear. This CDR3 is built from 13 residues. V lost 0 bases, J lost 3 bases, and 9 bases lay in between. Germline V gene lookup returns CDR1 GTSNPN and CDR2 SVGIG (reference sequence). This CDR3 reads CAWSVSMDYEQYF. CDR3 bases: TGTGCCTGGAGTGTATCCATGGACTACGAGCAGTACTTC.

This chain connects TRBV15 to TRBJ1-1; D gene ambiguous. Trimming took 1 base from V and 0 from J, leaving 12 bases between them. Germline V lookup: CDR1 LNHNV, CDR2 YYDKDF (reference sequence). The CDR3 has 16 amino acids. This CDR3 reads CATSRAPGIMNTEAFF. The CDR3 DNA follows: TGTGCCACCAGCAGAGCCCCGGGAATCATGAACACTGAAGCTTTCTTT.

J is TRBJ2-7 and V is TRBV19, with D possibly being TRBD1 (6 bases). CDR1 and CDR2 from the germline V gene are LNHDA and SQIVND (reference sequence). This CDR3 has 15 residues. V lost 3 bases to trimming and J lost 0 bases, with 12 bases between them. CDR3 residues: CASSIGGQFSYEQYF. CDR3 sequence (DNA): TGTGCCAGTAGTATCGGCGGACAGTTCTCCTACGAGCAGTACTTC.

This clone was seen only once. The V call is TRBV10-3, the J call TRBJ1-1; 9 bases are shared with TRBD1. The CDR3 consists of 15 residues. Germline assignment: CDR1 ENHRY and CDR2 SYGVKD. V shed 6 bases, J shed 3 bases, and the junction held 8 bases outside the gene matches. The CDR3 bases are TGTGCCATCAGCGGCAGACAGGGGGATTACACTGAAGCTTTCTTT. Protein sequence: CAISGRQGDYTEAFF.

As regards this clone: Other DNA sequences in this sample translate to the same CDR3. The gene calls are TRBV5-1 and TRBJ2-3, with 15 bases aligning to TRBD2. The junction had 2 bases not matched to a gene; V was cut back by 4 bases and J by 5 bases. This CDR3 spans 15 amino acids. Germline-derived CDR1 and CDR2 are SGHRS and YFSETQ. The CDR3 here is CASSEGLAGGDTQYF. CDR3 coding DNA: TGCGCCAGCAGCGAGGGACTAGCGGGGGGAGATACGCAGTATTTT.

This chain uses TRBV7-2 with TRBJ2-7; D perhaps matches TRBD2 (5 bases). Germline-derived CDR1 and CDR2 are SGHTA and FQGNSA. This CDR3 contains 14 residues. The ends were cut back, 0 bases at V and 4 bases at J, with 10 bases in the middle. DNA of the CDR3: TGTGCCAGCAGCTTAGCTATGCTAGCATACGAGCAGTACTTC. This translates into CASSLAMLAYEQYF.

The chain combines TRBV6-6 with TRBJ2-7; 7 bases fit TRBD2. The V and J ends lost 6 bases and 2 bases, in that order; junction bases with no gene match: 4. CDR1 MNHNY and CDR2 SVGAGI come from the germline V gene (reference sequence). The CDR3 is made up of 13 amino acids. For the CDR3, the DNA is TGTGCCAGCAGCCTGGGACTAACCTACGAGCAGTACTTC. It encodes CASSLGLTYEQYF.

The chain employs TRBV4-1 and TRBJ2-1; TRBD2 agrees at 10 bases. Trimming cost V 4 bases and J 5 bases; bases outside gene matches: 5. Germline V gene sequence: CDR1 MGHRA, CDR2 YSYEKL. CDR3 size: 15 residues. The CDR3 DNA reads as TGCGCCAGCAGCCGAACTAGCGGGATGGACAATGAGCAGTTCTTC. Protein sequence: CASSRTSGMDNEQFF.

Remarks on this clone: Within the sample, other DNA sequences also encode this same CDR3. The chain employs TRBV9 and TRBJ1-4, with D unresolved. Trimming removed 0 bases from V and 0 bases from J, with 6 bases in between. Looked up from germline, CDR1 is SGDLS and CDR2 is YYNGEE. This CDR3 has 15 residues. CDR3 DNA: TGTGCCAGCAGCGTAGATGGGTCAACTAATGAAAAACTGTTTTTT. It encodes CASSVDGSTNEKLFF. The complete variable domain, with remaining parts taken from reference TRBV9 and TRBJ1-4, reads DSGVTQTPKHLITATGQRVTLRCSPRSGDLSVYWYQQSLDQGLQFLIQYYNGEERAKGNILERFSAQQFPDLHSELNLSSLELGDSALYFCASSVDGSTNEKLFFGSGTQLSVL.

This CDR3 reads CASRWGPESRYQETQYF. DNA of the CDR3: TGTGCCAGCAGGTGGGGGCCAGAGAGCAGGTACCAAGAGACCCAGTACTTC. The chain has TRBV5-4 and TRBJ2-5, with D maybe TRBD1 (6 bases). V lost 5 bases and J lost 0, with 20 bases in between. Germline V CDR1 and CDR2: SGHNT, YYREEE (reference sequence). The CDR3 has 17 residues.

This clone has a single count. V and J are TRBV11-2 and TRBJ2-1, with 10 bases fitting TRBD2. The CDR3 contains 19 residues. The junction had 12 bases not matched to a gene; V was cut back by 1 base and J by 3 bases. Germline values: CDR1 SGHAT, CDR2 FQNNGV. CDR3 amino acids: CASSLVPFASGGLYNEQFF. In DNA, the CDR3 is TGTGCCAGCAGCTTAGTCCCCTTTGCTAGCGGGGGCCTCTACAATGAGCAGTTCTTC.

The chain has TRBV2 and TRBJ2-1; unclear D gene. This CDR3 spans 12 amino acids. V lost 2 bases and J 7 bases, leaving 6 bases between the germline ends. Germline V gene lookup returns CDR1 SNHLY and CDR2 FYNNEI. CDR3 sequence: CASSEPANEQFF. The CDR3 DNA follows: TGTGCCAGCAGTGAACCCGCGAATGAGCAGTTCTTC. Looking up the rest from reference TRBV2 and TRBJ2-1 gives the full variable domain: EPEVTQTPSHQVTQMGQEVILRCVPISNHLYFYWYRQILGQKVEFLVSFYNNEISEKSEIFDDQFSVERPDGSNFTLKIRSTKLEDSAMYFCASSEPANEQFFGPGTRLTVL.

CDR3 amino acids: CASSLEGTSGRYEQYF. The CDR3 DNA follows: TGTGCCAGCAGCTTAGAAGGTACTAGCGGGCGCTACGAGCAGTACTTC. The chain is built from TRBV13 and TRBJ2-7; TRBD2 matches 9 bases. The V segment lost 1 base and the J segment 3 bases; nucleotides outside the gene matches: 7. The V gene's germline CDR1 is PRHDT and CDR2 FYEKMQ (reference sequence). This CDR3 has 16 residues.

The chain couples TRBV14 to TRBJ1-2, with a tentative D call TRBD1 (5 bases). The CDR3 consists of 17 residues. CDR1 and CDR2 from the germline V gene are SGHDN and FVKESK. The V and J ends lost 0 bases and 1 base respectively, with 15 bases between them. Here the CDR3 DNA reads TGTGCCAGCAGCCAAGATCCAGAGGGGCCCTATAACTATGGCTACACCTTC. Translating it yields CASSQDPEGPYNYGYTF.

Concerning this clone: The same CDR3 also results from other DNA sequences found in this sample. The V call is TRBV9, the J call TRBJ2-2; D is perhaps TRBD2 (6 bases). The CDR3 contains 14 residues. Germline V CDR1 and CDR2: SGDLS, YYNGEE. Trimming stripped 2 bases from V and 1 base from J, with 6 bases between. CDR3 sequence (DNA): TGTGCCAGCAGCGTGGGAGGGAACACCGGGGAGCTGTTTTTT. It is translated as CASSVGGNTGELFF.

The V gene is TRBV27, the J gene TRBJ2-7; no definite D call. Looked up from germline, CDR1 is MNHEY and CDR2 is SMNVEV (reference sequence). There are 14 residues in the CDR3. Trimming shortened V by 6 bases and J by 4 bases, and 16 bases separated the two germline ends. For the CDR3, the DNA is TGTGCCAGCAGGCATACTTTGAACGCATACGAGCAGTACTTC. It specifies CASRHTLNAYEQYF.

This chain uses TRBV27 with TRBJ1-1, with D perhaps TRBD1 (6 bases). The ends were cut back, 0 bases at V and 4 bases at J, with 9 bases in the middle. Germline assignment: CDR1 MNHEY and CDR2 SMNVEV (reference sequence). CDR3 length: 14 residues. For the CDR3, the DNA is TGTGCCAGCAGTTTATCCGGACAGTTCACTGAAGCTTTCTTT. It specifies CASSLSGQFTEAFF.

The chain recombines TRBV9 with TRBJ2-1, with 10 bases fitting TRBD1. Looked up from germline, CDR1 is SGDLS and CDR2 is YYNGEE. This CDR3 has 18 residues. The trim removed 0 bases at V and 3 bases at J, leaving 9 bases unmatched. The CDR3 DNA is TGTGCCAGCAGCGTAGAGGGGACAGGGGCCGAGGACTACAATGAGCAGTTCTTC. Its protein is CASSVEGTGAEDYNEQFF. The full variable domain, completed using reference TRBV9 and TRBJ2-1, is DSGVTQTPKHLITATGQRVTLRCSPRSGDLSVYWYQQSLDQGLQFLIQYYNGEERAKGNILERFSAQQFPDLHSELNLSSLELGDSALYFCASSVEGTGAEDYNEQFFGPGTRLTVL.